A selection of T cell receptor beta chains follows, all from one sample in a study of blood T cell repertoires in COVID-19. Measured with immunoSEQ multiplex PCR; TCRdb has only the in-frame clones, and not every one. The sample yields about 48,000 clones, more than 70% seen once. Specimen: peripheral blood. The receptors derive from a human donor in a cohort sampled during active COVID-19. Both conserved end residues are part of each CDR3. The D gene is left open where the match is weak. Clone size, where shown, is once, few, many, or a class for clones that have expanded.

>TRBV6-4|TRBD1|TRBJ1-2|-
TGTGCCAGCAGGAAGACAGGGGGAGGCTACACCTTC
CASRKTGGGYTF
>TRBV15|-|TRBJ1-6|-
TGTGCCACCAGCAGACAGTATAATTCACCCCTCCACTTT
CATSRQYNSPLHF
>TRBV5-4|TRBD1|TRBJ1-2|-
TGTGCCAGCAGCTTGAAAGCAGGGACAGGGGTCAACTATGGCTACACCTTC
CASSLKAGTGVNYGYTF
>TRBV5-1|-|TRBJ2-2|-
TGCGCCAGCTCCTATGACACCCCGGGGGCCGGGGAGCTGTTTTTT
CASSYDTPGAGELFF
>TRBV19|TRBD1|TRBJ1-5|-
TGTGCCAGTAGTCCCGACAGGGCAAGCTATCAGCCCCAGCATTTT
CASSPDRASYQPQHF
>TRBV7-3|TRBD2|TRBJ2-4|-
TGTGCCAGCAGCTCAGGGACTAGCGAAAACATTCAGTACTTC
CASSSGTSENIQYF
>TRBV28|-|TRBJ2-7|-
TGTGCCAGCAGCAAGACAGAACTAACATCCTACGAGCAGTACTTC
CASSKTELTSYEQYF
>TRBV5-1|TRBD2|TRBJ2-3|few
TGCGCCATCTCGGGGGGGCCGGGAGATACGCAGTATTTT
CAISGGPGDTQYF
>TRBV5-1|-|TRBJ1-1|-
TGCGCCAGCAGCTTGGCCCCAGGTACTGAAGCTTTCTTT
CASSLAPGTEAFF
>TRBV24-1|-|TRBJ2-2|-
TGTGCCACCAGTCGGGGAACCGGGGAGCTGTTTTTT
CATSRGTGELFF
>TRBV24-1|-|TRBJ2-3|-
TGTGCCACCAGTGATAATAGATTTAGCACAGATACGCAGTATTTT
CATSDNRFSTDTQYF
>TRBV20-1|-|TRBJ2-5|-
TGCAGTGCTAGTGGAGGAGCTCAAGAGACCCAGTACTTC
CSASGGAQETQYF
>TRBV11-2|-|TRBJ1-1|-
TGTGCCAGCAGCTTAGTGCAGGGGAGAGCTTTCTTT
CASSLVQGRAFF
>TRBV21-1|-|TRBJ1-6|few
TGTGCCAGCAGCGGGCAGGCACCCCTCCACTTT
CASSGQAPLHF
>TRBV19|TRBD1|TRBJ1-2|-
TGTGCCAGTAGCCTTGCGGGACAGGCACTCTATGGCTACACCTTC
CASSLAGQALYGYTF
>TRBV29-1|-|TRBJ1-1|-
TGCAGCGCCTACCCAGGGTCAGAAGCTTTCTTT
CSAYPGSEAFF
>TRBV30|TRBD2|TRBJ2-7|-
TGTGCCTGGAGCGGGGGGGTCGACGAGCAGTACTTC
CAWSGGVDEQYF
>TRBV7-2|-|TRBJ2-7|once
TGTGCCAGCAGCTTTGTTCTGGTGAGCTCCTACGAGCAGTACTTC
CASSFVLVSSYEQYF
>TRBV9|TRBD2|TRBJ2-7|-
TGTGCCAGCAGCGTAGCTGGTAGCGGGGGGCGTTCCTACGAGCAGTACTTC
CASSVAGSGGRSYEQYF
>TRBV30|-|TRBJ1-4|few
TGTGCCTGGAGTTGGGCCCAGGTTACAACTAATGAAAAACTGTTTTTT
CAWSWAQVTTNEKLFF
>TRBV11-1|-|TRBJ2-2|-
TGTGCCAGCACCCGAGGATACGGGGAGCTGTTTTTT
CASTRGYGELFF
>TRBV9|TRBD2|TRBJ2-3|-
TGTGCCAGCAGCGCAACTAGCGGGGGCACAGATACGCAGTATTTT
CASSATSGGTDTQYF
>TRBV25-1|TRBD1|TRBJ1-3|-
TGTGCCAGCAGTCCTGGGACAGGCGGGGGAAACACCATATATTTT
CASSPGTGGGNTIYF
>TRBV9|TRBD2|TRBJ2-5|-
TGTGCCAGCAGCCACGGGGGGGGCCAAGAGACCCAGTACTTC
CASSHGGGQETQYF
>TRBV2|TRBD1|TRBJ1-5|-
TGTGCCAGCAGTGTACCGGGACAGGGGGCGCTTAGTCAGCCCCAGCATTTT
CASSVPGQGALSQPQHF
>TRBV5-1|-|TRBJ2-5|-
TGCGCCAGCAGTTGGCGCCCAGGGTCGGAGACCCAGTACTTC
CASSWRPGSETQYF
>TRBV27|TRBD1|TRBJ2-3|once
TGTGCCAGCAGTTTTGAGTACAGGGGGCCCTTCTCTGTCTCAGATACGCAGTATTTT
CASSFEYRGPFSVSDTQYF
>TRBV28|-|TRBJ1-6|-
TGTGCCAGCAGTTTATCGGGGAACAATTCACCCCTCCACTTT
CASSLSGNNSPLHF
>TRBV6-5|-|TRBJ1-6|-
TGTGCCAGCAGCCCCGAAGGTCGGGGTAATTCACCCCTCCACTTT
CASSPEGRGNSPLHF
>TRBV21-1|-|TRBJ1-1|-
TGTGCCAGCAGCAAAGCCGGAGGTACAGGGGCAGATACTGAAGCTTTCTTT
CASSKAGGTGADTEAFF
>TRBV18|-|TRBJ1-6|-
TGTGCCAGCTCACCCGACACTCCTGGGCTTAATTCACCCCTCCACTTT
CASSPDTPGLNSPLHF
>TRBV11-2|-|TRBJ2-4|-
TGTGCCAGCAGCGCCCTGGCAACCATTCAGTACTTC
CASSALATIQYF
>TRBV19|TRBD1|TRBJ1-4|-
TGTGCCAGTAGCCCGACAGGGGTTAAGGAAAAACTGTTTTTT
CASSPTGVKEKLFF
>TRBV7-8|TRBD2|TRBJ2-3|-
TGTGCCAGCAGCTCCGGGGGGTTCACAGATACGCAGTATTTT
CASSSGGFTDTQYF
>TRBV30|TRBD2|TRBJ2-1|few
TGTGCCTGGAATAGACTAGCGGAAGGGAATGAGCAGTTCTTC
CAWNRLAEGNEQFF
>TRBV11-2|-|TRBJ1-6|-
TGTGCCAGCAGGAATTATCGGGGGGTTTCACCCCTCCACTTT
CASRNYRGVSPLHF
>TRBV24-1|TRBD2|TRBJ2-3|-
TGTGCCACCAGTGAGTTAGCGGGGGGGCTGAGAGATACGCAGTATTTT
CATSELAGGLRDTQYF
>TRBV5-1|TRBD2|TRBJ2-5|-
TGCGCCAGCAGCCCAGGACTAGCGGCCTACCAAGAGACCCAGTACTTC
CASSPGLAAYQETQYF
>TRBV6-5|-|TRBJ1-5|-
TGTGCCAGCACCTCGGTCGGGGTTGATCAGCCCCAGCATTTT
CASTSVGVDQPQHF
>TRBV6-5|-|TRBJ1-1|once
TGTGCCAGCAGTTACGCGGGGAACGGGGCAGCTTTCTTT
CASSYAGNGAAFF
>TRBV11-2|TRBD2|TRBJ2-7|once
TGTGCCAGCAGCTTCAATGGTAATAGCGGGGGGGCTGGCGAGCAGTACTTC
CASSFNGNSGGAGEQYF
>TRBV19|-|TRBJ2-7|-
TGTGCCAGTAGTATAGACCCGACAGGCCCCCGATTGTGCGAGCAGTACTTC
CASSIDPTGPRLCEQYF
>TRBV5-8|TRBD1|TRBJ2-5|-
TGTGCCAGCAGCAGGGGACAGGCGTCCGAAGAGACCCAGTACTTC
CASSRGQASEETQYF
>TRBV15|TRBD2|TRBJ2-1|-
TGTGCCACCAGCAGCCGAGCGGGGGGACTATCTCCTGAGCAGTTCTTC
CATSSRAGGLSPEQFF
>TRBV6-4|TRBD2|TRBJ2-2|-
TGTGCCAGCAGCCCCAGCGGGGCCATCACCGGGGAGCTGTTTTTT
CASSPSGAITGELFF
>TRBV7-3|-|TRBJ2-5|-
TGTGCCAGCAGCTTAACCGCAGCGGAGACCCAGTACTTC
CASSLTAAETQYF
>TRBV24-1|-|TRBJ1-2|-
TGTGCCACCAGGGGGCCCGGGTGGTATGGCTACACCTTC
CATRGPGWYGYTF
>TRBV2|TRBD1|TRBJ2-3|-
TGTGCCAGCACGTTTATGAGGGGGCGCGATACGCAGTATTTT
CASTFMRGRDTQYF
>TRBV19|-|TRBJ2-7|-
TGTGCCAGTAGGGCGGAGGGTTCGCGGCAGTACTTC
CASRAEGSRQYF
>TRBV4-2|-|TRBJ1-6|-
TGTGCCAGCAGCCAAGAATCGGCTTGGCTCCTGGAGAATTCACCCCTCCACTTT
CASSQESAWLLENSPLHF
>TRBV6-2/TRBV6-3|TRBD1|TRBJ2-7|-
TGTGCCAGCAGTTGGACAGGGGCGACCTACGAGCAGTACTTC
CASSWTGATYEQYF
>TRBV6-5|-|TRBJ1-2|-
TGTGCCAGCAGTTTCTATGACAGCTACTATGGCTACACCTTC
CASSFYDSYYGYTF
>TRBV5-1|-|TRBJ2-2|-
TGCGCCAGCAGCTTGCGAGGGAACACCGGGGAGCTGTTTTTT
CASSLRGNTGELFF
>TRBV10-3|TRBD1|TRBJ1-3|once
TGTGCCATCACAAGGGGGCAAGCTGGAAACACCATATATTTT
CAITRGQAGNTIYF
>TRBV11-2|TRBD1|TRBJ1-2|-
TGTGCCAGCAGCTTAGACGGGACAGGAGAGGGCTACACCTTC
CASSLDGTGEGYTF